The rows below give T cell receptor beta chains drawn from one sample of a study of blood T cell repertoires in COVID-19. Some clones are missing from TCRdb's copy, which holds only in-frame ones; the method was immunoSEQ multiplex PCR. Here the sample spans almost 35,000 clones, around nine tenths being singletons. Specimen: peripheral blood. These receptors came from a man aged 60-69 years with active or convalescent COVID-19. Each CDR3 is given with its conserved first and last residue. D genes are given only for firm matches. Rows give clone size only sometimes, using once, few, many, or a class for an expanded clone.

d_call clone_size j_call v_call cdr3_nt cdr3_aa
NA NA TRBJ1-4 TRBV15 TGTGCCACCAGGTTGGAGGAACTTAATGAAAAACTGTTTTTT CATRLEELNEKLFF
NA NA TRBJ1-2 TRBV9 TGTGCCAGCAGCGTATCGCGGTCTAACTATGGCTACACCTTC CASSVSRSNYGYTF
TRBD1 NA TRBJ1-1 TRBV28 TGTGCCAGCAGTCCAATGGACAGGGGATACACTGAAGCTTTCTTT CASSPMDRGYTEAFF
NA NA TRBJ2-1 TRBV2 TGTGCCAGCTCGGGATTCGGGACAACCTACAATGAGCAGTTCTTC CASSGFGTTYNEQFF
TRBD2 NA TRBJ2-3 TRBV18 TGTGCCAGCTCACCTGGGACTAGCGGGGGGGATACGCAGTATTTT CASSPGTSGGDTQYF
NA NA TRBJ1-2 TRBV7-2 TGTGCCAGCAGCTTAGGGCAGGGTGAGGGCTACACCTTC CASSLGQGEGYTF
TRBD1 few TRBJ2-1 TRBV7-3 TGTGCCAGCAGGACAGGGAATGAGCAGTTCTTC CASRTGNEQFF
NA NA TRBJ1-2 TRBV6-5 TGTGCCACCCGGCGGGAGGGAACCTATGGCTACACCTTC CATRREGTYGYTF
TRBD1 NA TRBJ1-1 TRBV27 TGTGCCAGCAGTCCAATGGACAGGGAGAATGCTTTCTTT CASSPMDRENAFF
TRBD1 NA TRBJ2-2 TRBV2 TGTGCCAGCAGTGGTAGACAGGGAAAGAACACCGGGGAGCTGTTTTTT CASSGRQGKNTGELFF
NA few TRBJ1-5 TRBV7-8 TGTGCCAGCAGCCTAGGCGAGGGATATAGCAATCAGCCCCAGCATTTT CASSLGEGYSNQPQHF
TRBD1 NA TRBJ2-6 TRBV7-6 TGTGCCAGCAGCTTAGCCCCGGACAGGACAGGGCTCTCTGGGGCCAACGTCCTGACTTTC CASSLAPDRTGLSGANVLTF
NA once TRBJ1-1 TRBV28 TGTGCCAGCCAATATCCGGTGAACACTGAAGCTTTCTTT CASQYPVNTEAFF
TRBD2 NA TRBJ2-1 TRBV7-9 TGTGCCAGCAGCTTAGCCTCGGGACTAGCCAACAATGAGCAGTTCTTC CASSLASGLANNEQFF
NA NA TRBJ1-3 TRBV6-5 TGTGCCAGCAGTTTTAATCAGGGGTCCGGAAACACCATATATTTT CASSFNQGSGNTIYF
NA NA TRBJ1-3 TRBV19 TGTGCCAGTAGTATCTCAGGGGCCTCTGGAAACACCATATATTTT CASSISGASGNTIYF
TRBD2 NA TRBJ2-7 TRBV29-1 TGCAGCGCCCGTGGGGGGGAGCGCTCCTACGAGCAGTACTTC CSARGGERSYEQYF
TRBD2 NA TRBJ2-5 TRBV5-1 TGCGCCAGCAGGAGAGGTAGCGGGGGGCTGGAGACCCAGTACTTC CASRRGSGGLETQYF
NA NA TRBJ1-4 TRBV6-1 TGTGCCAGCAGTGATCTTTTCAGGGGTGGAAAACTGTTTTTT CASSDLFRGGKLFF
NA NA TRBJ1-1 TRBV7-6 TGTGCCAGCAGCTTAGCGACCGACAGAACGAACACTGAAGCTTTCTTT CASSLATDRTNTEAFF
TRBD1 NA TRBJ1-2 TRBV15 TGTGCCACCAGCCTGGGACAGAAAAATGGCTACACCTTC CATSLGQKNGYTF
NA NA TRBJ1-5 TRBV3-1/TRBV3-2 TGTGCCAGCAGCCCGCAGGGTGTAGTGCAGCCCCAGCATTTT CASSPQGVVQPQHF
TRBD2 NA TRBJ2-1 TRBV9 TGTGCCAGCAGCGTAGAGGGACTAGTGCACAATGAGCAGTTCTTC CASSVEGLVHNEQFF
TRBD2 NA TRBJ2-3 TRBV2 TGTGCCAGCAGCGGGGACTACCGCACAGATACGCAGTATTTT CASSGDYRTDTQYF
NA NA TRBJ2-5 TRBV18 TGTGCCAGCTCACCAGTCGAGGGCCAAGAGACCCAGTACTTC CASSPVEGQETQYF
NA once TRBJ2-5 TRBV6-6 TGTGCCAGCAGGTCGGGCCAAGAGACCCAGTACTTC CASRSGQETQYF
NA NA TRBJ1-2 TRBV7-2 TGTGCCAGCAGCCCCTTCGCAGTCCAGGGCATCTATGGCTACACCTTC CASSPFAVQGIYGYTF
TRBD2 NA TRBJ2-2 TRBV19 TGTGCCAGTAGTAGGAGCGGGGTGAACACCGGGGAGCTGTTTTTT CASSRSGVNTGELFF
NA NA TRBJ1-1 TRBV6-4 TGTGCCAGCAGATCGGGGGTTGGGACTGAAGCTTTCTTT CASRSGVGTEAFF
TRBD1 NA TRBJ1-1 TRBV3-1/TRBV3-2 TGTGCCAGCAGCCAAGATGAACAACAGGGGCCTGGGGCTGAAGCTTTCTTT CASSQDEQQGPGAEAFF
NA once TRBJ1-3 TRBV19 TGTGCCAGTACCCCAACTGGAAACACCATATATTTT CASTPTGNTIYF
NA NA TRBJ2-7 TRBV5-1 TGCGCCAGCAGCAGCCCAGGGACACCGGGGCAGTACTTC CASSSPGTPGQYF
TRBD1 NA TRBJ1-3 TRBV6-4 TGTGCCAGCAGTGACACCCGCCGGGACAGGGGCCCACTCTGGATTGGCACCATATATTTT CASSDTRRDRGPLWIGTIYF
TRBD1 NA TRBJ2-1 TRBV11-2 TGTGCCAGCAGCCCGGGACAGGGGGCACCGGGGTCTGTTTACAATGAGCAGTTCTTC CASSPGQGAPGSVYNEQFF
NA NA TRBJ1-1 TRBV7-8 TGTGCCAGCAGCCGCGGGAACACGCTGAACACTGAAGCTTTCTTT CASSRGNTLNTEAFF
TRBD2 NA TRBJ2-1 TRBV7-2 TGTGCCAGCAGCGGGGGGGGTTGGAATGAGCAGTTCTTC CASSGGGWNEQFF
NA NA TRBJ1-4 TRBV5-1 TGCGCCAGCAGCCCTGGCAGGGTGTGGGAAAAACTGTTTTTT CASSPGRVWEKLFF
NA few TRBJ1-5 TRBV2 TGTGCCAGCAGTGACCTCCGGGACAAGAGCAATCAGCCCCAGCATTTT CASSDLRDKSNQPQHF
NA NA TRBJ2-1 TRBV18 TGTGCCAGCTCACCCCTCTCCGCGGGTACTACCTACAATGAGCAGTTCTTC CASSPLSAGTTYNEQFF
NA NA TRBJ1-1 TRBV12-3/TRBV12-4 TGTGCCAGCAGTGAAGAGGGTACTGAAGCTTTCTTT CASSEEGTEAFF